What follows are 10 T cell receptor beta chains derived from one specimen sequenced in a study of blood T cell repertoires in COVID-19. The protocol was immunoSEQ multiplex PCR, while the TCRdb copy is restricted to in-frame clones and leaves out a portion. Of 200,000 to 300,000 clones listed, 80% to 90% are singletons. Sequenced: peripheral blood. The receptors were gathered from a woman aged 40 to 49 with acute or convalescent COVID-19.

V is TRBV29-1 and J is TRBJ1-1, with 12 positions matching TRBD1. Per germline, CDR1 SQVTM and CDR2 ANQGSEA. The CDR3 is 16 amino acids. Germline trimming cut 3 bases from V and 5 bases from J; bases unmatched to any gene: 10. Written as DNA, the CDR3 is TGCAGCGTTGAGCCGGGACAGGGGGCAGGTGTTACTGAAGCTTTCTTT. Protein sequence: CSVEPGQGAGVTEAFF.

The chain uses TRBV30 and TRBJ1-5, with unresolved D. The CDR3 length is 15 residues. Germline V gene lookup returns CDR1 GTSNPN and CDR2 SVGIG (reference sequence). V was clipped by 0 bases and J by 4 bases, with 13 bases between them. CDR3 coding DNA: TGTGCCTGGAGTGTACAATCACAGCCAAATCAGCCCCAGCATTTT. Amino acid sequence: CAWSVQSQPNQPQHF.

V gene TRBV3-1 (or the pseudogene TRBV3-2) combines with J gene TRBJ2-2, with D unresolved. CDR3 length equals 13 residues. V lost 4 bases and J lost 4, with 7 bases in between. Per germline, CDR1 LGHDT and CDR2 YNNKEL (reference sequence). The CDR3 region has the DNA TGTGCCAGCAGCCCGGTCATCACCGGGGAGCTGTTTTTT. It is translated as CASSPVITGELFF.

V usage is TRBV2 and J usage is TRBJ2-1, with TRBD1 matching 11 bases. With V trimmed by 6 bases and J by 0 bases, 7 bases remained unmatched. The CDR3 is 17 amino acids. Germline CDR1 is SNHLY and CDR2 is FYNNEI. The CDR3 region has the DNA TGTGCCAGCAGCGGACAGGGGGCGCGGAGCTCCTACAATGAGCAGTTCTTC. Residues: CASSGQGARSSYNEQFF.

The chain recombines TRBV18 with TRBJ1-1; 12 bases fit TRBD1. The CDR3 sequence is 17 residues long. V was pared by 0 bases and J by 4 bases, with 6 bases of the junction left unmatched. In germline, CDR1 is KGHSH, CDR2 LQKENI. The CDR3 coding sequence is TGTGCCAGCTCACCACCTTTGGGACAGGGGGCGCGCACTGAAGCTTTCTTT. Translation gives CASSPPLGQGARTEAFF.

DNA of the CDR3: TGTGCCAGCAGCCAAGGCAAACATACAGGGGGAGGGCAAGAGACCCAGTACTTC. This codes for CASSQGKHTGGGQETQYF. This sequence joins TRBV4-2 and TRBJ2-5; D is possibly TRBD1 (8 bases). The CDR3 consists of 18 residues. Trimming stripped 1 base from V and 2 bases from J, with 20 bases between. Germline assignment: CDR1 LGHNA and CDR2 YNFKEQ.

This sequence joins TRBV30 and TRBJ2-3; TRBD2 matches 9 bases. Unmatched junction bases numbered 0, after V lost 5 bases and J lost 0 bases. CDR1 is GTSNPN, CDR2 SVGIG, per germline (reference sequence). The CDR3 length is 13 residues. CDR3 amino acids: CAWGTSSTDTQYF. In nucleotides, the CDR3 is TGTGCCTGGGGGACTAGCAGCACAGATACGCAGTATTTT.

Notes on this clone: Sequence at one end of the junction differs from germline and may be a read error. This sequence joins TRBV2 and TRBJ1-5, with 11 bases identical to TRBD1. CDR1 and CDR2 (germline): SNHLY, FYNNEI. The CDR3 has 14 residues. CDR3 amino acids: CASKRTGGNQPQHF. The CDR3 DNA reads TGTGCCAGCAAGCGGACAGGGGGCAACCAGCCCCAGCATTTT.

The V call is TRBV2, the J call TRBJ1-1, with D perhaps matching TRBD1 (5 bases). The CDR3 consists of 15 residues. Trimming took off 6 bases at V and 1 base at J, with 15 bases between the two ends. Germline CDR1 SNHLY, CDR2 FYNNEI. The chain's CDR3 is CASRFDSSQNTEAFF. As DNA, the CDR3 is TGTGCCAGCAGGTTCGACAGTTCCCAGAACACTGAAGCTTTCTTT.

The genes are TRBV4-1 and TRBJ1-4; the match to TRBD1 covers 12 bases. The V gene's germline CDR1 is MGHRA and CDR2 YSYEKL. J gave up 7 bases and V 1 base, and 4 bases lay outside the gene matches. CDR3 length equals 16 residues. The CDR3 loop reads CASSQGGTGGGEKLFF. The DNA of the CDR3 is TGCGCCAGCAGCCAAGGTGGGACAGGGGGCGGTGAAAAACTGTTTTTT.